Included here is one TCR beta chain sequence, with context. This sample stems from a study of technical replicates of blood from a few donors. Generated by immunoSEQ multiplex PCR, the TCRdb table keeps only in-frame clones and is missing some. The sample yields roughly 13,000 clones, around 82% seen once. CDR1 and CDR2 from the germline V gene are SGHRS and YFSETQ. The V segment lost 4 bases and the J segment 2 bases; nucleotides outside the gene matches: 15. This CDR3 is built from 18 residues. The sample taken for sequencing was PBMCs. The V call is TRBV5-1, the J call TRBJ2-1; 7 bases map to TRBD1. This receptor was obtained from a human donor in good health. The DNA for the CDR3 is TGCGCCAGCAGCGCCAACGGACAGGCCCCATCAGCCTACAATGAGCAGTTCTTC. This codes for CASSANGQAPSAYNEQFF.